A selection of T cell receptor beta chains follows, all from one sample in a study of blood T cell repertoires in COVID-19. Data came from immunoSEQ multiplex PCR; TCRdb stores just in-frame clones and leaves some out. The repertoire holds tens of thousands of clones, 82% seen once, with around 1.3% in the top ten. The specimen was peripheral blood. The receptors were gathered from a woman of 80 years or more with acute or convalescent COVID-19. The CDR3 runs from the conserved cysteine through the conserved F or W. Each record gives: D gene, CDR3 length, J gene, V gene, clone size, CDR3 protein, CDR3 DNA. D genes are given only for firm matches. The size entry is marked missing in some rows and otherwise reads once, few, many or a size class.

-,12,TRBJ1-5,TRBV12-3/TRBV12-4,-,CASNLGVQPQHF,TGTGCCAGCAACCTAGGGGTTCAGCCCCAGCATTTT
-,14,TRBJ2-1,TRBV6-5,-,CASSTSTAYNEQFF,TGTGCCAGCAGCACTTCCACAGCCTACAATGAGCAGTTCTTC
TRBD2,16,TRBJ2-5,TRBV6-1,-,CASSEGLGLGVETQYF,TGTGCCAGCAGTGAAGGGTTGGGACTAGGGGTGGAGACCCAGTACTTC
-,12,TRBJ1-3,TRBV28,-,CASSFSGNTIYF,TGTGCCAGCAGCTTCTCTGGAAACACCATATATTTT
-,14,TRBJ1-6,TRBV6-5,-,CASSYSDSNSPLHF,TGTGCCAGCAGTTACTCGGACAGCAATTCACCCCTCCACTTT
-,16,TRBJ1-5,TRBV23-1,-,CASSQWAGEGNQPQHF,TGCGCCAGCAGTCAATGGGCAGGGGAAGGCAATCAGCCCCAGCATTTT
TRBD1,15,TRBJ2-2,TRBV27,-,CASRDRGLGTGELFF,TGTGCCAGCCGGGACAGGGGGCTGGGAACCGGGGAGCTGTTTTTT
-,14,TRBJ1-1,TRBV6-5,-,CASSQGMRNTEAFF,TGTGCCAGCAGTCAGGGGATGAGGAACACTGAAGCTTTCTTT
TRBD1,15,TRBJ1-1,TRBV5-1,-,CASSSTDRALGEAFF,TGCGCCAGCAGCTCCACGGACAGGGCGTTGGGTGAAGCTTTCTTT
-,12,TRBJ2-7,TRBV6-1,-,CASSESLYEQYF,TGTGCCAGCAGTGAATCTTTATACGAGCAGTACTTC
-,14,TRBJ2-1,TRBV5-8,-,CASSLDLQGSEQFF,TGTGCCAGCAGCTTGGACCTACAGGGTAGTGAGCAGTTCTTC
-,13,TRBJ2-3,TRBV10-3,-,CATSSPNTDTQYF,TGTGCCACCTCTAGCCCTAACACAGATACGCAGTATTTT
-,12,TRBJ1-2,TRBV29-1,-,CSALTANYGYTF,TGCAGCGCCCTGACAGCTAACTATGGCTACACCTTC
TRBD2,16,TRBJ2-1,TRBV18,-,CASSPILAGVDNEQFF,TGTGCCAGCTCACCTATTCTAGCGGGAGTGGACAATGAGCAGTTCTTC
-,13,TRBJ1-4,TRBV7-2,medium-sized,CASSPSPNEKLFF,TGTGCCAGCAGCCCCTCCCCCAATGAAAAACTGTTTTTT
TRBD2,15,TRBJ2-1,TRBV7-9,-,CASNWGTRSYNEQFF,TGTGCCAGCAATTGGGGGACTAGAAGCTACAATGAGCAGTTCTTC
-,13,TRBJ1-1,TRBV7-9,-,CASSSEANTEAFF,TGTGCCAGCAGCTCGGAGGCGAACACTGAAGCTTTCTTT
-,15,TRBJ2-5,TRBV5-4,-,CASTPGELKEETQYF,TGTGCCAGCACCCCAGGGGAGCTAAAGGAAGAGACCCAGTACTTC